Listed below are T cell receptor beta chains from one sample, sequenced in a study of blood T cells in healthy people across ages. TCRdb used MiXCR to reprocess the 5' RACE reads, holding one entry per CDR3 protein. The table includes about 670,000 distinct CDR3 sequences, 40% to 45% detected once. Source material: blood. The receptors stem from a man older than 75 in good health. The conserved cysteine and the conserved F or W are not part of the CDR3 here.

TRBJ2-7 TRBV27 ASSRFSGTAIYEQY
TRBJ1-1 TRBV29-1 SVGDYLNTEAF
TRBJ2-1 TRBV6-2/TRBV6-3 ASRGTGGYNEQF
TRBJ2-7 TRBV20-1 SRTSGFYEQY
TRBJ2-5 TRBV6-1 ASTRGGETQY
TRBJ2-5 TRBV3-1 ASSQGGTGGAETQY
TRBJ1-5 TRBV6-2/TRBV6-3 ASSAQYSNQPQH
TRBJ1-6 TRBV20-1 SASVGQEFSPLH
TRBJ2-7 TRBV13 ASSRRDSNYEQY
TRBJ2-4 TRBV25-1 ASRGDGVAKNIQY
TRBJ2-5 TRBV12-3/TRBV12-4 ASSERALRETQY
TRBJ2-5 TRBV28 ASSLVRPQETQY
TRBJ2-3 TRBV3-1 ASSQGESTTDTQY
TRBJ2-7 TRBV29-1 SVVGQDSYEQH
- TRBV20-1 SARGTCGRKILYNEQY
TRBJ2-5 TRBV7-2 ASSSLDYQETQY
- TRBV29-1 SVTTSGRSETQY
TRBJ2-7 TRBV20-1 SAIGLAGLYEQY
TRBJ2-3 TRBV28 ASSFPQGGGTDTQY
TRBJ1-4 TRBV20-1 SARGGWDSLKPHNEKLF
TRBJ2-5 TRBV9 ASSMSTTFETQY
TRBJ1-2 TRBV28 ASSSGTVIYGYT
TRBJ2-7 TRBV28 ASSKTSGMSEQY
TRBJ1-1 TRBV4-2 ASSREAGGMDTEAF
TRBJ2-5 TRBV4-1 ASSQDGSEQY
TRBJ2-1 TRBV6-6 ASSRISSPISYNEQF
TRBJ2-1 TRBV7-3 ASSLSRGRGHEQF
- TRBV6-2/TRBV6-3 ASSFSGRLGEQY
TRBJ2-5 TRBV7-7 ASSRDVRETQY
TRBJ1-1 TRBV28 ASNAGGTGAF